The present T cell receptor (beta chain) was sequenced within a study of siplizumab effects on memory and regulatory T cells. This clone was seen once. There are 14 residues in the CDR3. V lost 4 bases to trimming and J lost 5 bases; unmatched junction nucleotides: 5. In germline, CDR1 is SGHRS, CDR2 YFSETQ. Some 100,000 TCR templates were measured in each sample. Assay used: immunoSEQ multiplex PCR; TCRdb lists only in-frame clones, some missing. This table holds 87,000 or so clones, approximately 95% found once. The rearrangement links TRBV5-1 to TRBJ2-5; TRBD1 aligns across 10 bases. The TCR was taken from a human donor in good health. The sample taken for sequencing was non-Treg CD4+ T cells sorted from blood. This chain's CDR3 is CASSAGQGWETQYF. The CDR3 region has the DNA TGCGCCAGCAGCGCGGGACAGGGGTGGGAGACCCAGTACTTC.